Below, 6 T cell receptor beta chains from the same sample are listed, as sequenced in a study of cytomegalovirus exposure and HLA in healthy donors. Researchers ran the PCR with 60 Vbeta and 13 Jbeta primers. Produced via immunoSEQ multiplex PCR; TCRdb's table is partial and in-frame only. Of 150,000 to 250,000 clones in the sample, under 90% were seen once. Specimen: PBMCs. The receptors stem from a boy aged 2 to 10 in good health and CMV-seronegative.

The chain carries TRBV7-2 and TRBJ2-3; 14 bases align to TRBD2. V trimming: 3 bases; J trimming: 8 bases; junction bases outside the gene matches: 13. The germline CDR1 and CDR2 sequences are SGHTA and FQGNSA. The CDR3 loop spans 18 amino acids. DNA of the CDR3: TGTGCCAGCAGCTTTTTTGAGCCGAGGACTAGCGGGGGGTTTACGCAGTATTTT. Translation gives CASSFFEPRTSGGFTQYF.

This chain connects TRBV5-1 to TRBJ2-3; the match to TRBD1 covers 7 bases. Trimming removed 4 bases from V and 2 bases from J; junction bases left unmatched: 4. Germline V CDR1 and CDR2: SGHRS, YFSETQ. The CDR3 extends over 14 amino acids. The CDR3 reads CASSLGQTTDTQYF. The CDR3 bases are TGCGCCAGCAGCCTGGGACAGACCACAGATACGCAGTATTTT.

V usage is TRBV7-3 and J usage is TRBJ2-3, with D perhaps TRBD2 (6 bases). The V and J ends lost 6 bases and 3 bases respectively, with 10 bases between them. Germline V gene data show CDR1 as SGHTA and CDR2 as FQGTGA. This CDR3 has 13 residues. The CDR3 spells CASSLAWTDTQYF. DNA of the CDR3: TGTGCCAGCAGTCTAGCGTGGACAGATACGCAGTATTTT. The entire variable domain, with the rest obtained from reference TRBV7-3 and TRBJ2-3, is as follows: GAGVSQTPSNKVTEKGKYVELRCDPISGHTALYWYRQSLGQGPEFLIYFQGTGAADDSGLPNDRFFAVRPEGSVSTLKIQRTERGDSAVYLCASSLAWTDTQYFGPGTRLTVL.

The table lists this clone with a count of one. The chain is built from TRBV2 and TRBJ2-3, with TRBD1 matching 11 bases. The CDR3 is made up of 15 amino acids. V was pared by 6 bases and J by 1 base, with 3 bases of the junction left unmatched. CDR1 is SNHLY and CDR2 is FYNNEI in the germline V gene. The CDR3 sequence is CASSPGQGGTDTQYF. The CDR3 DNA reads TGTGCCAGCAGCCCGGGACAGGGGGGCACAGATACGCAGTATTTT.

The CDR3 coding sequence is TGTGCCAGCAGCTTGATTTCAACTAGCACAGATACGCAGTATTTT. It yields the protein CASSLISTSTDTQYF. The chain couples TRBV7-2 to TRBJ2-3; no reliable D call. Looked up from germline, CDR1 is SGHTA and CDR2 is FQGNSA. Deletions cut 3 bases from V and 0 bases from J, with 10 bases between. This CDR3 has 15 amino acids.

V is TRBV7-9 and J is TRBJ1-2; D may be TRBD1 (6 bases). Germline V gene lookup returns CDR1 SEHNR and CDR2 FQNEAQ (reference sequence). The germline V and J ends were trimmed by 8 bases and 4 bases, with 11 bases remaining between them. The CDR3 runs to 12 residues. CDR3 loop: CASGGRGYGYTF. CDR3 nucleotides: TGTGCCAGCGGGGGCAGGGGCTATGGCTACACCTTC.